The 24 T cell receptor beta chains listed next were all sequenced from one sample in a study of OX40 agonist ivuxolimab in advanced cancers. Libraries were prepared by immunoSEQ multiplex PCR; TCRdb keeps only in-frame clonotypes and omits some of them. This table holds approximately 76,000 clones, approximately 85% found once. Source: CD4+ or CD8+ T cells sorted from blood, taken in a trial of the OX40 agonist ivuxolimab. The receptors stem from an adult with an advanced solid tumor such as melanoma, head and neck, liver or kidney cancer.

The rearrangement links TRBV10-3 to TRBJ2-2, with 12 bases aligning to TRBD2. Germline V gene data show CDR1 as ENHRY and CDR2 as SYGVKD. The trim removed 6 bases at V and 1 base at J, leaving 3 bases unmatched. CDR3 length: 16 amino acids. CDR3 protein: CAISATSGRNTGELFF. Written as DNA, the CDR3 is TGTGCCATCAGCGCGACTAGCGGGAGGAACACCGGGGAGCTGTTTTTT.

CDR3 residues: CASSLSYEQYF. The CDR3 DNA reads as TGTGCCAGCAGCTTAAGCTACGAGCAGTACTTC. The chain employs TRBV7-8 and TRBJ2-7, with no clear D. Germline lookup yields CDR1 SGHVS and CDR2 FQNEAQ. V was trimmed by 2 bases and J by 3 bases, leaving 2 bases between them. The length of the CDR3 is 11 residues.

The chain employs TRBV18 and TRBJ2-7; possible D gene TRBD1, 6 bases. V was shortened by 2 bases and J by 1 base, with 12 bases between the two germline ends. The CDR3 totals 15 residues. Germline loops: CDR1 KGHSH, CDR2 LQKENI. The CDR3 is CASSPATGGSYEQYF. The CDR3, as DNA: TGTGCCAGCTCACCAGCGACAGGCGGATCCTACGAGCAGTACTTC.

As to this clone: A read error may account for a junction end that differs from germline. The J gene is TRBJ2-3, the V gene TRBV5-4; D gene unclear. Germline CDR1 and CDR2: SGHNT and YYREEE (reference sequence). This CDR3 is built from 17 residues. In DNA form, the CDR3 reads TGCGCCAGCAGCCAAGTTGGAGCTTCGGGTGGGACAGATACGCAGTATTTT. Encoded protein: CASSQVGASGGTDTQYF.

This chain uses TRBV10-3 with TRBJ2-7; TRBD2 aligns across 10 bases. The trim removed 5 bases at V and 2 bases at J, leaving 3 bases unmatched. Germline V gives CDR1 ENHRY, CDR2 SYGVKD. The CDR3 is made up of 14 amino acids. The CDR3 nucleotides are TGTGCCATCAGTTTACTAGCGGGACCCTACGAGCAGTACTTC. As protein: CAISLLAGPYEQYF.

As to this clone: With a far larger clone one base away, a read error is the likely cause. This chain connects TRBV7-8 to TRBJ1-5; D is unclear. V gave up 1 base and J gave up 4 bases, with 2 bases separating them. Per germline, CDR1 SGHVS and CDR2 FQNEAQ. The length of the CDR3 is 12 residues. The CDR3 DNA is TGTGCCAGCAGCTTAGGAAATCAGCCCCAGCATTTT. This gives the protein CASSLGNQPQHF.

CDR3 sequence reads: CASSHLAGGETQYF. The CDR3 DNA follows: TGTGCCAGCAGCCACCTAGCGGGAGGGGAGACCCAGTACTTC. The genes are TRBV14 and TRBJ2-5; TRBD2 matches at 12 bases. Germline CDR1 SGHDN, CDR2 FVKESK. The ends lost 3 bases at V and 5 bases at J; junction bases unmatched: 1. The CDR3 totals 14 residues.

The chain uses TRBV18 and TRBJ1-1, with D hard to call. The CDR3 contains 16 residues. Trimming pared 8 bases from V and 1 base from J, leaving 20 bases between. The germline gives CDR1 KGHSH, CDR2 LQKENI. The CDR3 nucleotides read TGTGCCAGCACCCAGGCGAGTGGCCAGAAGAACACTGAAGCTTTCTTT. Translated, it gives CASTQASGQKNTEAFF.

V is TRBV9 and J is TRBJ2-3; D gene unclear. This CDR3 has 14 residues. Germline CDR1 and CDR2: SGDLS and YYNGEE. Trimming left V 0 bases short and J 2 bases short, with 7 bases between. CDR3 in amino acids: CASSVGAYTDTQYF. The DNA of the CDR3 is TGTGCCAGCAGCGTAGGGGCATACACAGATACGCAGTATTTT.

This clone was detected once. The CDR3 DNA is TGTGCCAGCAGTACACAGGGGAGCTCTGGAAACACCATATATTTT. This gives the protein CASSTQGSSGNTIYF. The J gene is TRBJ1-3, the V gene TRBV2; 7 bases are shared with TRBD1. J gave up 0 bases and V 5 bases, and 4 bases lay outside the gene matches. This CDR3 spans 15 amino acids. Germline-derived CDR1 and CDR2 are SNHLY and FYNNEI.

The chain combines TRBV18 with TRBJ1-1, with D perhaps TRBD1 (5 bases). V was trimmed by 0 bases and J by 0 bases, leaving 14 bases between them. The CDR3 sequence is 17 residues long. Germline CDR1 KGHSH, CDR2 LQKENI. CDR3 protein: CASSPPTTAALNTEAFF. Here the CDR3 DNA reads TGTGCCAGCTCACCACCCACGACAGCGGCCTTGAACACTGAAGCTTTCTTT.

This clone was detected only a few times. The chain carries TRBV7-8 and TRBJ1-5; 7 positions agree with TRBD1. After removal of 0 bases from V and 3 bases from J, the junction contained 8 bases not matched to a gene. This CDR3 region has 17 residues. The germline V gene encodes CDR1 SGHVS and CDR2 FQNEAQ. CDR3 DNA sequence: TGTGCCAGCAGCTTAGCCCCGGGACAGAGCCTCAATCAGCCCCAGCATTTT. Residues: CASSLAPGQSLNQPQHF.

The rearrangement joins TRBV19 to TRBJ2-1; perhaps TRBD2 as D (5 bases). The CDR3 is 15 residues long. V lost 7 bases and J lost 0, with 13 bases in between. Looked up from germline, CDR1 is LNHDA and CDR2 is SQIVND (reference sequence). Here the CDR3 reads CASTPERSSYNEQFF. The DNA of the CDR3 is TGTGCCAGTACCCCGGAGCGGAGCTCCTACAATGAGCAGTTCTTC.

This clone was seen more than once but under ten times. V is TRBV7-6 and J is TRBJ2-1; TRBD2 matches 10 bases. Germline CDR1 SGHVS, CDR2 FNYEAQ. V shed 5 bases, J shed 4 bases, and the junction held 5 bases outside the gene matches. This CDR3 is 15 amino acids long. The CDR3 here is CASSQTSGRYNEQFF. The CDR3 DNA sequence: TGTGCCAGCAGCCAGACTAGCGGGCGGTACAATGAGCAGTTCTTC.

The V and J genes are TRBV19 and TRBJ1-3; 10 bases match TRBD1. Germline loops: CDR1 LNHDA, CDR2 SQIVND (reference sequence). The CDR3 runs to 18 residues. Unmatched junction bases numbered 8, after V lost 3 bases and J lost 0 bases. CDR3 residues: CASSMSGTGVSSGNTIYF. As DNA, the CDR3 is TGTGCCAGTAGTATGTCCGGGACAGGGGTCAGCTCTGGAAACACCATATATTTT.

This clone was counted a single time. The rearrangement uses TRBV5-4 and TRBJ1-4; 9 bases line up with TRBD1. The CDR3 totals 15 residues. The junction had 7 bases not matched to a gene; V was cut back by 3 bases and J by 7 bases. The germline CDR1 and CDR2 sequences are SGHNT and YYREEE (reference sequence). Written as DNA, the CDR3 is TGTGCCAGCAGCTCGTCGGGACAGGGTAGTGAAAAACTGTTTTTT. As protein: CASSSSGQGSEKLFF.

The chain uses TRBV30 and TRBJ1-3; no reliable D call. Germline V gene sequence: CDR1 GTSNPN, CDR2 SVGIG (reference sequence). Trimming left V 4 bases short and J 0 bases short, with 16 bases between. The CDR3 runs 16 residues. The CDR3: CAWNLRVGISGNTIYF. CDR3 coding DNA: TGTGCCTGGAACCTTAGGGTCGGGATCTCTGGAAACACCATATATTTT.

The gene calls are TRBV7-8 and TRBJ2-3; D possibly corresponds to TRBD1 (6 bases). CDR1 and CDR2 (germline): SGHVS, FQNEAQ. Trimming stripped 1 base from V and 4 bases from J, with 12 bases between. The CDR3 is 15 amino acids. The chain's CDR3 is CASSLVPRGADTQYF. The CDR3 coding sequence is TGTGCCAGCAGCTTAGTTCCCAGGGGCGCAGATACGCAGTATTTT. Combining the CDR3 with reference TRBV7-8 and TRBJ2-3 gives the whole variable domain GAGVSQSPRYKVAKRGQDVALRCDPISGHVSLFWYQQALGQGPEFLTYFQNEAQLDKSGLPSDRFFAERPEGSVSTLKIQRTQQEDSAVYLCASSLVPRGADTQYFGPGTRLTVL.

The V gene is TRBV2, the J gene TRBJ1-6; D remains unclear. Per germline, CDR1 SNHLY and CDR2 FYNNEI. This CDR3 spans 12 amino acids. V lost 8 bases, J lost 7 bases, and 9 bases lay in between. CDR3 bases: TGTGCCAGCGCTTCTACAAATTCACCCCTCCACTTT. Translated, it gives CASASTNSPLHF.

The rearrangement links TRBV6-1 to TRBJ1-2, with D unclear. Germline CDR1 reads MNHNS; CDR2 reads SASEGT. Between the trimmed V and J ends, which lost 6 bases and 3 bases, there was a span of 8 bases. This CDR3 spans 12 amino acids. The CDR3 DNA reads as TGTGCCAGCAGCAGGCCTGACTATGGCTACACCTTC. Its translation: CASSRPDYGYTF.

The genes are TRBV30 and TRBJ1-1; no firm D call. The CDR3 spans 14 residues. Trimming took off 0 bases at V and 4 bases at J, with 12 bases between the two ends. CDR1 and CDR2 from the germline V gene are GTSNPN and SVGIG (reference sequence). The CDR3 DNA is TGTGCCTGGAGTGTAGACGAGCTACCCACTGAAGCTTTCTTT. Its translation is CAWSVDELPTEAFF.

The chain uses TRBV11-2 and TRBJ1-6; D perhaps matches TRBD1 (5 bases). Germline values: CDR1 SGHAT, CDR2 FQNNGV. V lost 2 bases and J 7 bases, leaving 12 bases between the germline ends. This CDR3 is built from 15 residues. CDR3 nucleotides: TGTGCCAGCAGCTTAAGTGGGGCGGGGAATTCACCCCTCCACTTT. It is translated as CASSLSGAGNSPLHF.

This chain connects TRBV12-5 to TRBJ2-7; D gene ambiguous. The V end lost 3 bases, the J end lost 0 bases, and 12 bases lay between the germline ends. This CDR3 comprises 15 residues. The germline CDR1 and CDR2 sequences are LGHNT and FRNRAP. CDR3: CASGFGSTFSYEQYF. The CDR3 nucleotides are TGTGCTAGTGGTTTCGGCTCTACATTCTCCTACGAGCAGTACTTC.

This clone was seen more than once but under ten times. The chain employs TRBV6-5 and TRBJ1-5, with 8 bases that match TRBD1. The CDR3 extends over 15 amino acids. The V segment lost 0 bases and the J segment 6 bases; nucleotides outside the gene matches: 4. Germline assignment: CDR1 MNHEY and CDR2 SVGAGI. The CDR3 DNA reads TGTGCCAGCAGTTACTCTTCAGGGGGCAGTCAGCCCCAGCATTTT. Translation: CASSYSSGGSQPQHF.